These 14 T cell receptor beta chains were sequenced from one sample in a study of tumor and adjacent non-tumor tissue in lung cancer. Three rounds of nested PCR, following a modified ARM-PCR protocol, produced the TCRbeta library. TCRdb reprocessed the multiplex PCR reads with MiXCR, giving one entry per CDR3 protein. The sample holds about 60,000 distinct CDR3 sequences, about 63% seen once. RNA was extracted from bulk tissue without any cell sorting. More than 3 cm separated this lung sample from the edge of the tumor. Material: distant non-tumor lung tissue. Receptors were obtained from a man in his 70s with non-small cell lung cancer.

This clonotype came up once. This CDR3 is missing its conserved last phenylalanine or tryptophan, likely due to a read error. CDR3 residues: CAWRGPSKQYY. The CDR3 DNA reads as TGTGCCTGGAGAGGACCTTCCAAGCAGTACTAC. The rearrangement joins TRBV30 to TRBJ2-7, with D unresolved. Germline CDR1 and CDR2: GTSNPN and SVGIG (reference sequence). Trimming removed 3 bases from V and 8 bases from J, with 11 bases in between. The CDR3 is 11 amino acids.

V gene TRBV6-1 combines with J gene TRBJ2-2, with D perhaps matching TRBD2 (5 bases). V was trimmed by 8 bases and J by 5 bases, leaving 18 bases between them. This CDR3 is 15 amino acids long. The V gene's germline CDR1 is MNHNS and CDR2 SASEGT. DNA for the CDR3: TGTGCCAGCGCCCTTTCGAGGGCCCCTACCGGGGAGCTGTTTTTT. It encodes CASALSRAPTGELFF.

Concerning this clonotype itself: The CDR3 carries no conserved terminal phenylalanine or tryptophan, so it likely arises from a read error. The chain uses TRBV11-2 and TRBJ2-5; 8 nucleotides align to TRBD1. CDR1 and CDR2 (germline): SGHAT, FQNNGV. This CDR3 region has 13 residues. The CDR3 sequence is CANSQGQGLAQYS. CDR3 DNA: TGTGCCAACAGCCAAGGACAGGGCTTGGCCCAGTACTCC.

Details on this clonotype: One end of the junction does not line up with germline, which may come from a read error. The gene calls are TRBV11-2 and TRBJ2-2; the D is unclear. Germline CDR1 and CDR2: SGHAT and FQNNGV. The length of the CDR3 is 15 residues. CDR3 region: CPSSLSFGYTGELFF. CDR3 coding DNA: TGTCCCAGCAGCTTAAGTTTCGGGTACACCGGTGAGCTGTTTTTT.

A word on this clonotype: This CDR3 is missing its conserved last phenylalanine or tryptophan, likely due to a read error. The chain joins TRBV20-1 to TRBJ1-1; the D gene is possibly TRBD1 (6 bases). The germline V gene has CDR1 DFQATT and CDR2 SNEGSKA (reference sequence). This CDR3 has 15 amino acids. CDR3 sequence (DNA): TGTAGTGCTAGACCGCGGGGGGCCCGTTTCACTGAAGCTTTCCTT. It encodes CSARPRGARFTEAFL.

On this clonotype itself: A read error may be the cause here, since a much bigger clone is one base away. The rearrangement joins TRBV5-6 to TRBJ2-1; 8 bases align to TRBD2. The CDR3 totals 13 residues. Germline V lookup: CDR1 SGHDT, CDR2 YYEEEE. CDR3 DNA sequence: TGTGACAGCAGCTTGGCGGGAGGCAATGAGCAGTTCTTC. Translated, it gives CDSSLAGGNEQFF.

On this clonotype: One end of the junction does not line up with germline, which may come from a read error. CDR3 sequence reads: CASRGIGFLKATDMQYF. CDR3 bases: TGTGCCAGCAGAGGGATAGGTTTCCTGAAAGCCACAGATATGCAGTATTTT. This chain uses TRBV6-2 or TRBV6-3 with TRBJ2-3, with D unresolved. Germline V CDR1 and CDR2: MNHEY, SVGEGT. The CDR3 runs 17 residues.

This clonotype came up many times. The chain couples TRBV6-1 to TRBJ2-2; 7 bases align to TRBD1. The CDR3 is made up of 18 amino acids. The V gene end was trimmed by 1 base and the J gene end by 1 base; junction bases not matched to a gene: 9. Germline V CDR1 and CDR2: MNHNS, SASEGT. This CDR3 is CASSEEGAWTGNTGELFF. The DNA for the CDR3 is TGTGCCAGCAGTGAAGAGGGGGCCTGGACAGGGAACACCGGGGAGCTGTTTTTT.

The chain has TRBV11-2 and TRBJ1-1, with TRBD1 as a possible D gene (5 bases). The germline gives CDR1 SGHAT, CDR2 FQNNGV. The V end lost 10 bases, the J end lost 3 bases, and 18 bases lay between the germline ends. The CDR3 is made up of 14 amino acids. The CDR3: CANRPGQGHTEAFF. The DNA for the CDR3 is TGTGCCAACAGGCCAGGGCAAGGGCACACTGAAGCTTTCTTT.

Of note for this clonotype: One base away lies a much larger clone, so this may be a sequencing read error. This chain joins TRBV6-2 or TRBV6-3 and TRBJ1-5; D gene unclear. The CDR3 is made up of 12 amino acids. Germline assignment: CDR1 MNHEY and CDR2 SVGEGT. The CDR3 protein is CASKAGNQSQHF. The CDR3 bases are TGTGCCAGCAAAGCGGGCAATCAGTCCCAGCATTTT.

The chain's CDR3 is CASSLGPLGGGVQETQYF. CDR3 in DNA: TGTGCCAGCAGCTTAGGTCCCCTGGGGGGGGGGGTTCAAGAGACCCAGTACTTC. This chain uses TRBV11-2 with TRBJ2-5; 7 nucleotides match TRBD2. Trimming removed 1 base from V and 2 bases from J; junction bases left unmatched: 13. CDR1 is SGHAT and CDR2 is FQNNGV in the germline V gene. This CDR3 is 18 amino acids long.

This clonotype was seen more than once but under ten times. The chain links TRBV7-8 to TRBJ1-1, with 7 bases identical to TRBD1. J gave up 0 bases and V 8 bases, and 6 bases lay outside the gene matches. CDR1 and CDR2 from the germline V gene are SGHVS and FQNEAQ. CDR3 length: 14 amino acids. The CDR3 DNA sequence: TGTGCCAGCGGTCCGGGACAGCTGAACACTGAAGCTTTCTTT. Its protein product is CASGPGQLNTEAFF.

This clonotype was recorded at least ten times. This chain links TRBV6-5 with TRBJ2-2; D not resolved. This CDR3 spans 14 amino acids. Per germline, CDR1 MNHEY and CDR2 SVGAGI. V gave up 6 bases and J gave up 1 base, with 9 bases separating them. For the CDR3, the DNA is TGTGCCAGCAGGCTTAGACGGAACACCGGGGAGCTGTTTTTT. Amino acids: CASRLRRNTGELFF.

About this clonotype: Germline is not matched at one junction end, which may reflect a read error. The chain uses TRBV11-2 and TRBJ2-6; the match to TRBD2 covers 8 bases. Germline V gene lookup returns CDR1 SGHAT and CDR2 FQNNGV. The CDR3 is made up of 17 amino acids. This chain's CDR3 is CAISSRGGSSGANAPTF. CDR3 DNA sequence: TGTGCCATCAGCTCCCGGGGGGGTAGCTCTGGGGCCAACGCCCCGACTTTC.